This T cell receptor beta chain was obtained from a study of molecular identifiers for immune sequencing clone quantification. Study information: In replicates, the authors split RNA from approximately 20,000 or 98,000 naive CD8 cells five ways and sequenced four.

This clonotype was detected only a few times. Previously described methods and listed TCR primers were employed for the bulk TCR libraries. TCRdb recomputed calls from the PCR reads with MiXCR, one row per CDR3 protein. This table has about 98,000 distinct CDR3 sequences, about 35% appearing once. The ends lost 2 bases at V and 6 bases at J; junction bases unmatched: 6. This CDR3 spans 15 amino acids. Germline lookup yields CDR1 MDHEN and CDR2 SYDVKM. The receptor comes from a human donor in good health. Some libraries in this study had Jurkat cell RNA spiked in. Specimen: naive CD8+ T cells from blood, with Jurkat cell RNA spiked in. Regarding subset: FACS-sorted CD8+CD4-CCR7+CD45RA+ naive T cells. The chain recombines TRBV28 with TRBJ2-2, with 7 bases identical to TRBD2. The CDR3 spells CASSLPSGGAGELFF. In DNA form, the CDR3 reads TGTGCCAGCAGTTTACCTAGCGGAGGGGCCGGGGAGCTGTTTTTT.